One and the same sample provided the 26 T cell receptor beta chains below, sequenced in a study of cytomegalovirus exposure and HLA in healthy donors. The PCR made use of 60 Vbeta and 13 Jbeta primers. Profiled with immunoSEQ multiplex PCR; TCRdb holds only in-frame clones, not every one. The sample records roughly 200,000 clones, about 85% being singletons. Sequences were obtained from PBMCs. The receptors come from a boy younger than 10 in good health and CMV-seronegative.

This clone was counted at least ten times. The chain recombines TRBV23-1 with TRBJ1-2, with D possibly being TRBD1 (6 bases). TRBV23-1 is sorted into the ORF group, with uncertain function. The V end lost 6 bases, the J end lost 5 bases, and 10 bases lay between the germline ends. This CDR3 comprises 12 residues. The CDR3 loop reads CASSTGIYGYTF. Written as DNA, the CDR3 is TGCGCCAGCAGCACAGGGATTTATGGCTACACCTTC.

The CDR3 DNA reads TGCAGCGTTGCCCACAGTGTGAACACTGAAGCTTTCTTT. Protein sequence: CSVAHSVNTEAFF. The chain joins TRBV29-1 to TRBJ1-1; D is uncertain. Trimming took 4 bases from V and 0 from J, leaving 9 bases between them. Germline V gene lookup returns CDR1 SQVTM and CDR2 ANQGSEA. CDR3 length: 13 residues.

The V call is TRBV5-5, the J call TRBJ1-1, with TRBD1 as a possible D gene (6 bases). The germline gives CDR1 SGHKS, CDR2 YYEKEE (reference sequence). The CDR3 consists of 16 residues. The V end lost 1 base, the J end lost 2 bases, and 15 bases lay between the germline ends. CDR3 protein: CASSLYGGGLNTEAFF. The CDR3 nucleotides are TGTGCCAGCAGCTTGTATGGGGGGGGCCTCAACACTGAAGCTTTCTTT. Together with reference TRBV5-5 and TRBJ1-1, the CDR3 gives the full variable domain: DAGVTQSPTHLIKTRGQQVTLRCSPISGHKSVSWYQQVLGQGPQFIFQYYEKEERGRGNFPDRFSARQFPNYSSELNVNALLLGDSALYLCASSLYGGGLNTEAFFGQGTRLTVV.

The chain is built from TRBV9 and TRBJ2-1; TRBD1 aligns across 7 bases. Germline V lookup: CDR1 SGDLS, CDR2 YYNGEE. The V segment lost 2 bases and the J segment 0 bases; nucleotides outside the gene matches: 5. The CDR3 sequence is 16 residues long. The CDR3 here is CASSVGTESSYNEQFF. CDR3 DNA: TGTGCCAGCAGCGTCGGGACAGAGAGCTCCTACAATGAGCAGTTCTTC.

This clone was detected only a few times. CDR3 in DNA: TGTGCCAGCTTCGGGGAGGGGGGGAACACTGAAGCTTTCTTT. It encodes CASFGEGGNTEAFF. This chain links TRBV5-6 with TRBJ1-1; possibly TRBD1 for D (6 bases). This CDR3 has 14 amino acids. Germline CDR1 is SGHDT and CDR2 is YYEEEE. Trimming pared 7 bases from V and 1 base from J, leaving 14 bases between. The complete variable domain, with remaining parts taken from reference TRBV5-6 and TRBJ1-1, reads DAGVTQSPTHLIKTRGQQVTLRCSPKSGHDTVSWYQQALGQGPQFIFQYYEEEERQRGNFPDRFSGHQFPNYSSELNVNALLLGDSALYLCASFGEGGNTEAFFGQGTRLTVV.

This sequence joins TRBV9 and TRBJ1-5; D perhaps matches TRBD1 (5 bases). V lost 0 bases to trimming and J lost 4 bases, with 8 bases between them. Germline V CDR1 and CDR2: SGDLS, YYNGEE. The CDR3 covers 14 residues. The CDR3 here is CASSVGGANQPQHF. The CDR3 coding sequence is TGTGCCAGCAGCGTAGGTGGGGCAAATCAGCCCCAGCATTTT.

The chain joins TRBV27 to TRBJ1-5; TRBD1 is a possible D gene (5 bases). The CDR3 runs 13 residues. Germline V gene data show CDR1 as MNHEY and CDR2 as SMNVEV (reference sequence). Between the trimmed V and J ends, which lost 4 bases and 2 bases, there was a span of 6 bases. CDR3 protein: CASSWGGNQPQHF. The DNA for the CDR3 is TGTGCCAGCAGTTGGGGGGGCAATCAGCCCCAGCATTTT.

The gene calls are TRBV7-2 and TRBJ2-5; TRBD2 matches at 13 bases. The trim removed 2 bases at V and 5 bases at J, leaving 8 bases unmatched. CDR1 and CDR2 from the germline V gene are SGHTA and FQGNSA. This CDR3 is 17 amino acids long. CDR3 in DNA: TGTGCCAGCAGCTTATTCCCGGGACTAGCGGGACTCGAGACCCAGTACTTC. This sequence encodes CASSLFPGLAGLETQYF.

Here the CDR3 DNA reads TGTGCCAGCAGTGAAGCGGGCTGGAATGACGGGACAGGGAGAGGCTACACCTTC. Encoded protein: CASSEAGWNDGTGRGYTF. J is TRBJ1-2 and V is TRBV6-1; 9 nucleotides align to TRBD1. This CDR3 is built from 18 residues. Looked up from germline, CDR1 is MNHNS and CDR2 is SASEGT. Losses at the gene ends were 0 bases for V and 8 bases for J; bases not matched to a gene: 16.

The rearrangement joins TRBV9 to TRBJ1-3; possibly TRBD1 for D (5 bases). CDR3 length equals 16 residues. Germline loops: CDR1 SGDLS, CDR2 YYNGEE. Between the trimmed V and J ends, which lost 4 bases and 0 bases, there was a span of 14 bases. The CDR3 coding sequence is TGTGCCAGCAGCCGTCAGCGGGGGGGCTCTGGAAACACCATATATTTT. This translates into CASSRQRGGSGNTIYF.

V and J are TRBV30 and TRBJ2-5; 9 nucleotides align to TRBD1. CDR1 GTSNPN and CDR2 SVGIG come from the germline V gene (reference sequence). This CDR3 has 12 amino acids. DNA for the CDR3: TGTGCTCGGGGACAGGGCGAGGAGACCCAGTACTTC. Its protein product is CARGQGEETQYF. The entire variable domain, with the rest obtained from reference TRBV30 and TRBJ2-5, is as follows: SQTIHQWPATLVQPVGSPLSLECTVEGTSNPNLYWYRQAAGRGLQLLFYSVGIGQISSEVPQNLSASRPQDRQFILSSKKLLLSDSGFYLCARGQGEETQYFGPGTRLLVL.

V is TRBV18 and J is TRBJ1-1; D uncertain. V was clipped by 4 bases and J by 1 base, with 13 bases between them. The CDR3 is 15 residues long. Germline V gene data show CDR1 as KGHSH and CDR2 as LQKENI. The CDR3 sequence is CASSQLPLANTEAFF. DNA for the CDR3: TGTGCCAGCTCACAACTTCCATTAGCGAACACTGAAGCTTTCTTT.

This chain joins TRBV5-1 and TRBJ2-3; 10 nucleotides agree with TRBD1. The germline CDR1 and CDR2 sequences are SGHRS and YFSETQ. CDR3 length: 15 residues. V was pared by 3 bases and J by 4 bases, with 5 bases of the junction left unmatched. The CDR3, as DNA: TGCGCCAGCAGCTACGGACAGGGGGGGCCAGATACGCAGTATTTT. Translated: CASSYGQGGPDTQYF.

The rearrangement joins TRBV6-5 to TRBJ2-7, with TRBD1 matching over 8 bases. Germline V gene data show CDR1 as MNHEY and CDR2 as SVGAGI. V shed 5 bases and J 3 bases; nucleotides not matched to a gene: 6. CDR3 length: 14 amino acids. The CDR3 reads CASSRDRGLYEQYF. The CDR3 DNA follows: TGTGCCAGCAGTCGCGACAGGGGTCTCTACGAGCAGTACTTC.

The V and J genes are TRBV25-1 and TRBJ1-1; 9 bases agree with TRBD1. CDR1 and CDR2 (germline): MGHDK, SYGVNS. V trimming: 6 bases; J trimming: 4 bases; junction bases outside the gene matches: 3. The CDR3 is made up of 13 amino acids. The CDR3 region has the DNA TGTGCCAGCAGGGGGACAGGGACCACTGAAGCTTTCTTT. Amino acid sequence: CASRGTGTTEAFF. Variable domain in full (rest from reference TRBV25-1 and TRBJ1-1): EADIYQTPRYLVIGTGKKITLECSQTMGHDKMYWYQQDPGMELHLIHYSYGVNSTEKGDLSSESTVSRIRTEHFPLTLESARPSHTSQYLCASRGTGTTEAFFGQGTRLTVV.

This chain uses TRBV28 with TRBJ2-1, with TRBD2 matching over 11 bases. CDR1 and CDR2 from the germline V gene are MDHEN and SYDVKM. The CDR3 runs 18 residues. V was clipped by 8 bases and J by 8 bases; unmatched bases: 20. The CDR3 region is CASAIPGLAGGEGDEQFF. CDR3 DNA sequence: TGTGCCAGCGCGATTCCAGGGCTAGCGGGAGGAGAAGGGGATGAGCAGTTCTTC. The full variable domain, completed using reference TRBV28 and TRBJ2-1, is DVKVTQSSRYLVKRTGEKVFLECVQDMDHENMFWYRQDPGLGLRLIYFSYDVKMKEKGDIPEGYSVSREKKERFSLILESASTNQTSMYLCASAIPGLAGGEGDEQFFGPGTRLTVL.

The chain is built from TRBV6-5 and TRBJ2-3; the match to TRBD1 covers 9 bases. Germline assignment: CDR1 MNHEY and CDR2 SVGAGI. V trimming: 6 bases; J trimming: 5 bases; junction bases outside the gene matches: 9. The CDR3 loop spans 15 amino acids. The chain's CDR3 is CASRPPGQGKDTQYF. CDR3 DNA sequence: TGTGCCAGCAGACCCCCGGGACAGGGTAAAGATACGCAGTATTTT.

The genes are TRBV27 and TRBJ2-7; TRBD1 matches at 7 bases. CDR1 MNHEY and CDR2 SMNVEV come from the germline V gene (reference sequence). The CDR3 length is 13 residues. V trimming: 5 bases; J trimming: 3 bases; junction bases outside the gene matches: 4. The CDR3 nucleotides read TGTGCCAGCAGTACAACAGGGGACTACGAGCAGTACTTC. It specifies CASSTTGDYEQYF.

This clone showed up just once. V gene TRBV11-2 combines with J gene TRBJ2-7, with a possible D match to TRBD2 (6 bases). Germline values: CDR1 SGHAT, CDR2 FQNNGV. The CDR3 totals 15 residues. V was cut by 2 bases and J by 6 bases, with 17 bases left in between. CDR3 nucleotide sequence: TGTGCCAGCAGCTTATCGAGGGTGGGGGGTCCCGAGCAGTACTTC. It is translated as CASSLSRVGGPEQYF.

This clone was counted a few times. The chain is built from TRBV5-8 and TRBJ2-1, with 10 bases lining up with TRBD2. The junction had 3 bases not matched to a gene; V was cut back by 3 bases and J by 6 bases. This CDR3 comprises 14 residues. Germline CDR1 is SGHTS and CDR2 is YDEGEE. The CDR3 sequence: CASSSTSGINEQFF. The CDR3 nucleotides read TGTGCCAGCAGCTCCACTAGCGGGATCAATGAGCAGTTCTTC. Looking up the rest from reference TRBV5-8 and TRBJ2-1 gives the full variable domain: EAGVTQSPTHLIKTRGQQATLRCSPISGHTSVYWYQQALGLGLQFLLWYDEGEERNRGNFPPRFSGRQFPNYSSELNVNALELEDSALYLCASSSTSGINEQFFGPGTRLTVL.

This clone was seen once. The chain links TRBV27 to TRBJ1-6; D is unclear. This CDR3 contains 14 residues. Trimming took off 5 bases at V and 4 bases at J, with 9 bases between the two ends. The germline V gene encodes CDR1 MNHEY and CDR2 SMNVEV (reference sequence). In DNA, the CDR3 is TGTGCCAGCAGTGCGGGCGTTTATAATTCACCCCTCCACTTT. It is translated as CASSAGVYNSPLHF.

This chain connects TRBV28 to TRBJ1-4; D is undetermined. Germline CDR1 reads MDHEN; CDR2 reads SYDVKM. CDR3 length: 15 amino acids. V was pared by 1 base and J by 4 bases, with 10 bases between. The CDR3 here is CASSLSRDDNEKLFF. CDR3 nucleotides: TGTGCCAGCAGTTTATCTAGAGACGATAATGAAAAACTGTTTTTT.

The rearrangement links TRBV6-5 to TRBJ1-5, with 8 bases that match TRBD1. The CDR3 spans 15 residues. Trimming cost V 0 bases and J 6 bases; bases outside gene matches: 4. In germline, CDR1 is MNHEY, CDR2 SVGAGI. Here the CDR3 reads CASSYSRRGRQPQHF. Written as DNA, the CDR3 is TGTGCCAGCAGTTACTCGCGCAGGGGGCGTCAGCCCCAGCATTTT.

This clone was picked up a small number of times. The CDR3 loop is CASSEPGLKFF. In DNA, the CDR3 is TGTGCCAGCAGCGAACCGGGACTGAAGTTCTTC. The chain joins TRBV7-9 to TRBJ2-1; the D gene is possibly TRBD2 (6 bases). V was clipped by 5 bases and J by 14 bases, with 13 bases between them. The germline V gene has CDR1 SEHNR and CDR2 FQNEAQ (reference sequence). This CDR3 is 11 amino acids long.

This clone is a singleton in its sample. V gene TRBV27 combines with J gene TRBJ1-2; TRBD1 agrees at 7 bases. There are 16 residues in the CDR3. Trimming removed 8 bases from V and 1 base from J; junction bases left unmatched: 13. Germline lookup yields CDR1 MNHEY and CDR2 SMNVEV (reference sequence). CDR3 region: CASGGQSDPFNYGYTF. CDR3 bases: TGTGCCAGCGGGGGACAGTCTGACCCTTTTAACTATGGCTACACCTTC.

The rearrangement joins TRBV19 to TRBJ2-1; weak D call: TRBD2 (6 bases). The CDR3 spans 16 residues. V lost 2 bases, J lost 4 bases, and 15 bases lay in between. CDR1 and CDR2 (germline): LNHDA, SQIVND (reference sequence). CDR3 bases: TGTGCCAGTAGTATAAGTGAGGCGGGACCGTACAATGAGCAGTTCTTC. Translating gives CASSISEAGPYNEQFF.